One and the same sample provided the 27 T cell receptor beta chains below, sequenced in a study of OX40 agonist ivuxolimab in advanced cancers. The table came from immunoSEQ multiplex PCR; TCRdb's copy has only in-frame clones and leaves some out. The table lists some 74,000 clones, approximately 94% of them singletons. The specimen was CD4+ or CD8+ T cells sorted from blood, collected in a trial of the OX40 agonist ivuxolimab. These receptors were obtained from an adult with an advanced solid tumor such as melanoma, head and neck, liver or kidney cancer.

The chain is built from TRBV7-9 and TRBJ2-5; D uncertain. The CDR3 runs 12 residues. CDR1 SEHNR and CDR2 FQNEAQ come from the germline V gene (reference sequence). Trimming removed 6 bases at V and 1 base at J, with 6 bases between. CDR3 coding DNA: TGTGCCAGCAGTAATGGCCAAGAGACCCAGTACTTC. Its protein is CASSNGQETQYF.

Points on this clone: The junction and the germline gene differ at one end; a read error may be behind it. The chain has TRBV2 and TRBJ2-1, with 9 bases identical to TRBD1. The CDR3 extends over 18 amino acids. Per the germline V gene, CDR1 is SNHLY and CDR2 is FYNNEI. The CDR3: CASSEGQGFLSSYNEQFF. The CDR3 DNA sequence: TGTGCCAGCAGCGAAGGACAGGGGTTCCTAAGCTCCTACAATGAGCAGTTCTTC.

V and J are TRBV5-6 and TRBJ1-1; perhaps TRBD1 as D (5 bases). From germline, CDR1 is SGHDT and CDR2 YYEEEE. The CDR3 sequence is 11 residues long. Trimming pared 6 bases from V and 6 bases from J, leaving 9 bases between. CDR3: CASTMGAEAFF. CDR3 nucleotides: TGTGCCAGCACCATGGGGGCTGAAGCTTTCTTT. Together with reference TRBV5-6 and TRBJ1-1, the CDR3 gives the full variable domain: DAGVTQSPTHLIKTRGQQVTLRCSPKSGHDTVSWYQQALGQGPQFIFQYYEEEERQRGNFPDRFSGHQFPNYSSELNVNALLLGDSALYLCASTMGAEAFFGQGTRLTVV.

The V call is TRBV19, the J call TRBJ1-5; no firm D call. This CDR3 has 17 amino acids. V shed 4 bases and J shed 3 bases, with 19 bases lying between them. The germline gives CDR1 LNHDA, CDR2 SQIVND (reference sequence). The CDR3 sequence: CASSTIEGGFYNQPQHF. The DNA for the CDR3 is TGTGCCAGTAGTACGATAGAGGGCGGGTTTTACAATCAGCCCCAGCATTTT. The whole variable domain, remainder taken from reference TRBV19 and TRBJ1-5, is DGGITQSPKYLFRKEGQNVTLSCEQNLNHDAMYWYRQDPGQGLRLIYYSQIVNDFQKGDIAEGYSVSREKKESFPLTVTSAQKNPTAFYLCASSTIEGGFYNQPQHFGDGTRLSIL.

This chain joins TRBV7-2 and TRBJ2-1, with D possibly TRBD1 on 5 matching bases. The V gene's germline CDR1 is SGHTA and CDR2 FQGNSA. The CDR3 is made up of 16 amino acids. The ends were cut back, 5 bases at V and 1 base at J, with 15 bases in the middle. The CDR3 region has the DNA TGTGCCAGCAGCGCCGGCCCCAGGGAATCCTACAATGAGCAGTTCTTC. Translated: CASSAGPRESYNEQFF.

The chain couples TRBV6-5 to TRBJ1-1; D gene ambiguous. Germline lookup yields CDR1 MNHEY and CDR2 SVGAGI. This CDR3 region has 13 residues. Trimming took 3 bases from V and 1 from J, leaving 6 bases between them. The CDR3 region is CASSYNANTEAFF. The DNA of the CDR3 is TGTGCCAGCAGTTATAACGCGAACACTGAAGCTTTCTTT.

This sequence joins TRBV27 and TRBJ2-5; 7 bases fit TRBD1. The CDR3 spans 13 residues. Germline-derived CDR1 and CDR2 are MNHEY and SMNVEV (reference sequence). V lost 6 bases and J lost 1; bases outside the gene matches: 2. The CDR3 reads CASRRQGQETQYF. CDR3 nucleotides: TGTGCCAGCAGGAGACAGGGCCAAGAGACCCAGTACTTC.

This CDR3 reads CASSATGWGTDTQYF. The CDR3 DNA is TGTGCCAGCAGCGCGACAGGGTGGGGCACAGATACGCAGTATTTT. This chain joins TRBV9 and TRBJ2-3; 7 bases fit TRBD1. The CDR3 has 15 residues. The junction had 5 bases not matched to a gene; V was cut back by 3 bases and J by 1 base. CDR1 is SGDLS, CDR2 YYNGEE, per germline. Together with reference TRBV9 and TRBJ2-3, the CDR3 gives the full variable domain: DSGVTQTPKHLITATGQRVTLRCSPRSGDLSVYWYQQSLDQGLQFLIQYYNGEERAKGNILERFSAQQFPDLHSELNLSSLELGDSALYFCASSATGWGTDTQYFGPGTRLTVL.

The chain combines TRBV6-5 with TRBJ1-4; D gene unclear. The CDR3 is 16 amino acids. V dropped 0 bases and J dropped 1 base, with 9 bases sitting between them. The germline CDR1 and CDR2 sequences are MNHEY and SVGAGI. CDR3 bases: TGTGCCAGCAGTTACTCCGTCTATGGAACTAATGAAAAACTGTTTTTT. This encodes CASSYSVYGTNEKLFF.

The chain employs TRBV9 and TRBJ2-3; 8 bases are a match to TRBD2. Trimming took 0 bases from V and 0 from J; bases not matched to a gene: 3. Germline loops: CDR1 SGDLS, CDR2 YYNGEE. This CDR3 is built from 16 residues. The CDR3, as DNA: TGTGCCAGCAGCGTAGCTCGGGGGGGCAGCACAGATACGCAGTATTTT. It translates to CASSVARGGSTDTQYF.

The chain employs TRBV28 and TRBJ2-1, with a tentative D call TRBD2 (6 bases). This CDR3 comprises 15 residues. Germline assignment: CDR1 MDHEN and CDR2 SYDVKM. The V and J ends lost 2 bases and 4 bases respectively, with 12 bases between them. CDR3 sequence reads: CASSLVRRDYNEQFF. For the CDR3, the DNA is TGTGCCAGCAGTTTAGTCCGGCGGGATTACAATGAGCAGTTCTTC.

This sequence joins TRBV13 and TRBJ1-4; 9 bases are a match to TRBD1. V trimming: 3 bases; J trimming: 7 bases; junction bases outside the gene matches: 9. This CDR3 comprises 16 residues. The V gene's germline CDR1 is PRHDT and CDR2 FYEKMQ (reference sequence). The CDR3 region is CASSLGQGRGSEKLFF. In DNA form, the CDR3 reads TGTGCCAGCAGCTTGGGACAGGGAAGGGGTAGTGAAAAACTGTTTTTT.

The chain links TRBV4-2 to TRBJ2-7; 11 bases are shared with TRBD1. Trimming took 5 bases from V and 3 from J; bases not matched to a gene: 3. Germline V gene data show CDR1 as LGHNA and CDR2 as YNFKEQ. The CDR3 runs 14 residues. The chain's CDR3 is CASSGTGGIYEQYF. The CDR3 nucleotides read TGTGCCAGCAGCGGGACAGGGGGTATCTACGAGCAGTACTTC.

This clone came up a few times. The V call is TRBV7-3, the J call TRBJ1-1; 7 bases are shared with TRBD1. Germline V CDR1 and CDR2: SGHTA, FQGTGA. V was pared by 8 bases and J by 5 bases, with 5 bases of the junction left unmatched. There are 12 residues in the CDR3. Written as DNA, the CDR3 is TGTGCCAGCTCACTGACAGGGACTGAAGCTTTCTTT. Translated, it gives CASSLTGTEAFF. Together with reference TRBV7-3 and TRBJ1-1, the CDR3 gives the full variable domain: GAGVSQTPSNKVTEKGKYVELRCDPISGHTALYWYRQSLGQGPEFLIYFQGTGAADDSGLPNDRFFAVRPEGSVSTLKIQRTERGDSAVYLCASSLTGTEAFFGQGTRLTVV.

The CDR3 spells CASSDVSDRVRTQYF. The CDR3 DNA reads TGTGCCAGCAGTGATGTGTCAGACAGGGTGCGGACCCAGTACTTC. The chain links TRBV25-1 to TRBJ2-5; TRBD1 matches 7 bases. CDR3 size: 15 residues. Looked up from germline, CDR1 is MGHDK and CDR2 is SYGVNS. V lost 3 bases, J lost 7 bases, and 11 bases stayed unmatched. The whole variable domain, remainder taken from reference TRBV25-1 and TRBJ2-5, is EADIYQTPRYLVIGTGKKITLECSQTMGHDKMYWYQQDPGMELHLIHYSYGVNSTEKGDLSSESTVSRIRTEHFPLTLESARPSHTSQYLCASSDVSDRVRTQYFGPGTRLLVL.

This clone has only one observation. The chain has TRBV6-5 and TRBJ2-3; no clear D. The CDR3 is 13 residues long. CDR1 is MNHEY, CDR2 SVGAGI, per germline. V gave up 3 bases and J gave up 6 bases, with 10 bases separating them. The CDR3 DNA follows: TGTGCCAGCAGTTATGCCCCGATGGATACGCAGTATTTT. It encodes CASSYAPMDTQYF.

The gene calls are TRBV9 and TRBJ2-1; D may match TRBD1 or TRBD2 (5 bases each). CDR3 size: 10 residues. V lost 7 bases to trimming and J lost 10 bases, with 9 bases between them. Germline V lookup: CDR1 SGDLS, CDR2 YYNGEE. Here the CDR3 DNA reads TGTGCCAGCGGGACCACCGAGCAGTTCTTC. Protein sequence: CASGTTEQFF.

This clone was counted between two and nine times. V gene TRBV7-9 combines with J gene TRBJ2-7; D is perhaps TRBD1 (7 bases). V dropped 8 bases and J dropped 4 bases, with 24 bases sitting between them. The CDR3 covers 16 residues. The germline CDR1 and CDR2 sequences are SEHNR and FQNEAQ (reference sequence). The CDR3 here is CASAPTHRRGPYEQYF. CDR3 bases: TGTGCCAGCGCCCCAACTCACCGGAGGGGGCCTTACGAGCAGTACTTC.

This chain connects TRBV11-2 to TRBJ2-6; 9 bases are shared with TRBD1. The trim removed 4 bases at V and 4 bases at J, leaving 11 bases unmatched. Germline CDR1 and CDR2: SGHAT and FQNNGV. The CDR3 has 18 amino acids. The CDR3 DNA sequence: TGTGCCAGCAGCTCACCCACCGGGACAGGGCCGGGGGCCAACGTCCTGACTTTC. Its translation: CASSSPTGTGPGANVLTF.

The chain has TRBV29-1 and TRBJ1-1; D is unresolved. The CDR3 runs 16 residues. The V gene lost 0 bases and the J gene lost 0 bases, with 14 bases spanning the gap. Germline loops: CDR1 SQVTM, CDR2 ANQGSEA. The CDR3: CSVEDNPDTMNTEAFF. CDR3 DNA sequence: TGCAGCGTTGAAGATAACCCTGATACAATGAACACTGAAGCTTTCTTT.

The chain carries TRBV7-9 and TRBJ1-4; 12 positions match TRBD1. Unmatched junction bases numbered 6, after V lost 5 bases and J lost 5 bases. Per germline, CDR1 SEHNR and CDR2 FQNEAQ (reference sequence). This CDR3 comprises 16 residues. CDR3 loop: CASSGRDRGPNEKLFF. The CDR3 nucleotides are TGTGCCAGCAGCGGAAGGGACAGGGGGCCAAATGAAAAACTGTTTTTT.

The J gene is TRBJ2-3, the V gene TRBV9; 9 positions match TRBD2. The CDR3 is 16 residues long. Germline V gives CDR1 SGDLS, CDR2 YYNGEE. The junction had 8 bases not matched to a gene; V was cut back by 1 base and J by 5 bases. This CDR3 is CASSVTGREGIDTQYF. The CDR3 region has the DNA TGTGCCAGCAGCGTAACTGGGCGGGAGGGTATAGATACGCAGTATTTT. Using reference TRBV9 and TRBJ2-3 for the parts outside the CDR3, the full variable domain is DSGVTQTPKHLITATGQRVTLRCSPRSGDLSVYWYQQSLDQGLQFLIQYYNGEERAKGNILERFSAQQFPDLHSELNLSSLELGDSALYFCASSVTGREGIDTQYFGPGTRLTVL.

J is TRBJ2-7 and V is TRBV7-9, with D possibly TRBD1 on 5 matching bases. Germline-derived CDR1 and CDR2 are SEHNR and FQNEAQ (reference sequence). The CDR3 contains 14 residues. Trimming cost V 1 base and J 2 bases, with 9 bases left between them. The CDR3 sequence is CASSLDLGAYEQYF. Here the CDR3 DNA reads TGTGCCAGCAGCTTAGATCTAGGGGCCTACGAGCAGTACTTC.

The V gene is TRBV2, the J gene TRBJ2-5; D perhaps matches TRBD1 (5 bases). The CDR3 totals 12 residues. Germline CDR1 reads SNHLY; CDR2 reads FYNNEI. CDR3 region: CADRQQEETQYF. CDR3 DNA: TGTGCGGACCGTCAACAGGAAGAGACCCAGTACTTC.

This clone was recorded a few times. V usage is TRBV4-3 and J usage is TRBJ1-1, with D maybe TRBD1 (5 bases). The CDR3 extends over 11 amino acids. The V gene lost 4 bases and the J gene lost 9 bases, with 9 bases spanning the gap. CDR1 and CDR2 from the germline V gene are LGHNA and YSLEER. The CDR3, as DNA: TGCGCCAGCAGCCTTGGGGGGAAAGCTTTCTTT. Amino acid sequence: CASSLGGKAFF.

The V call is TRBV4-1, the J call TRBJ2-3; D might be TRBD2 (6 bases). Germline CDR1 is MGHRA and CDR2 is YSYEKL. The ends were cut back, 0 bases at V and 2 bases at J, with 9 bases in the middle. This CDR3 region has 15 residues. The CDR3 protein is CASSQDPDYTDTQYF. CDR3 nucleotides: TGCGCCAGCAGCCAAGATCCGGACTACACAGATACGCAGTATTTT.

This clone occurred once. This chain links TRBV5-6 with TRBJ2-1, with D hard to call. The CDR3 runs to 11 residues. V was trimmed by 0 bases and J by 9 bases, leaving 4 bases between them. Germline V CDR1 and CDR2: SGHDT, YYEEEE. The DNA for the CDR3 is TGTGCCAGCAGCTTGGAGTTTGAGCAGTTCTTC. This translates into CASSLEFEQFF. Filled out from reference TRBV5-6 and TRBJ2-1, the complete variable domain reads DAGVTQSPTHLIKTRGQQVTLRCSPKSGHDTVSWYQQALGQGPQFIFQYYEEEERQRGNFPDRFSGHQFPNYSSELNVNALLLGDSALYLCASSLEFEQFFGPGTRLTVL.